A single sample is the source of the 4 T cell receptor beta chains below, sequenced in a study of blood T cell repertoires in COVID-19 (dated by TCRdb to the early 2020s). Library creation used the immunoSEQ multiplex PCR assay. Here the immuneACCESS table is served through TCRdb, limited to in-frame sequences with V and J called. Missing clones are a known gap in these copies; in checked studies unresolved V genes cover under half, and the rest lacks a known reason. Counted in this sample were around 160,000 clones; around 87% of them appeared once. The top ten constitute 13% of the sample. The specimen sequenced was peripheral blood. The source of these receptors is a man between 18 and 29 years old with COVID-19, enrolled during active disease.

About this clone: At one end the junction does not follow the germline gene, possibly because of a read error. The rearrangement uses TRBV19 and TRBJ1-4; no definite D call. Germline V gene data show CDR1 as LNHDA and CDR2 as SQIVND (reference sequence). The CDR3 loop spans 16 amino acids. As DNA, the CDR3 is TGTGCCAGTAGTATAGGGATTGCTGCAACTAATGAAAAACTGCTTTTT. Encoded protein: CASSIGIAATNEKLLF.

This clone appeared once. The J gene is TRBJ2-2, the V gene TRBV30; 7 bases are shared with TRBD2. The V segment lost 0 bases and the J segment 5 bases; nucleotides outside the gene matches: 6. The CDR3 length is 15 residues. The V gene's germline CDR1 is GTSNPN and CDR2 SVGIG (reference sequence). Written as DNA, the CDR3 is TGTGCCTGGAGTGTCTCGGGAGGCGTAACCGGGGAGCTGTTTTTT. It is translated as CAWSVSGGVTGELFF.

This clone appeared once. V is TRBV24-1 and J is TRBJ2-1; 16 nucleotides align to TRBD2. Trimming cost V 4 bases and J 10 bases; bases outside gene matches: 6. The germline gives CDR1 KGHDR, CDR2 SFDVKD. The CDR3 totals 16 residues. DNA for the CDR3: TGTGCCACCAGTGAAACGGGACTAGCGGGAGGGGAAGAGCAGTTCTTC. This translates into CATSETGLAGGEEQFF.

This chain uses TRBV4-1 with TRBJ2-7; D perhaps matches TRBD2 (5 bases). V shed 2 bases and J shed 3 bases, with 11 bases lying between them. Germline lookup yields CDR1 MGHRA and CDR2 YSYEKL. The CDR3 consists of 14 residues. CDR3 nucleotides: TGCGCCAGCAGCCAACCCGAGGGCCTCTACGAGCAGTACTTC. It is translated as CASSQPEGLYEQYF.